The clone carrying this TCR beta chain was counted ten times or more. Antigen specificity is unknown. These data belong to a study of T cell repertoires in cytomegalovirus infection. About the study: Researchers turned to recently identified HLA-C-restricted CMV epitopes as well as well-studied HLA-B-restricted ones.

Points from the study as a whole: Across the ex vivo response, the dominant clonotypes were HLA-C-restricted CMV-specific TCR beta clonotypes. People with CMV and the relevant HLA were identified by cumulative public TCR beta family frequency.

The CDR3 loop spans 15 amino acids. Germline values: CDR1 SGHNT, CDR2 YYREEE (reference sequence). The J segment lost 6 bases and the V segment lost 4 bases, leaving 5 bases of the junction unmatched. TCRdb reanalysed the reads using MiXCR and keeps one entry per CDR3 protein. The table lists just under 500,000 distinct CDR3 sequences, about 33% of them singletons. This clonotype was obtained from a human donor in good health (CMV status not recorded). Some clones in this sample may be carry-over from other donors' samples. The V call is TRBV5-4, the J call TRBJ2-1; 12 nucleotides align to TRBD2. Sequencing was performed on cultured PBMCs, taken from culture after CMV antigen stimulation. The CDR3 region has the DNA TGTGCCAGCAGCGAGACTAGCGGGAGCTTCAATGAGCAGTTCTTC. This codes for CASSETSGSFNEQFF.